Listed here are 17 T cell receptor beta chains from one sample, sequenced in a study of T cell responses to AZD1222 COVID-19 vaccine. TCRdb's copy holds only in-frame clones and misses some; the assay was immunoSEQ multiplex PCR. The sample lists about 120,000 clones, more than 85% occurring once. The sequencing used peripheral blood, collected on day 0 of MenACWY control vaccination. The source of these receptors is an adult in good health.

The chain carries TRBV24-1 and TRBJ2-7, with TRBD2 matching 8 bases. With 5 bases clipped from V and 6 bases from J, the junction kept 8 bases outside the gene matches. The CDR3 extends over 14 amino acids. The germline V gene has CDR1 KGHDR and CDR2 SFDVKD. Here the CDR3 reads CATSATSGTREQYF. The CDR3 DNA follows: TGTGCCACCAGTGCAACTAGCGGAACCCGCGAGCAGTACTTC.

V gene TRBV9 combines with J gene TRBJ2-3; D remains unclear. CDR1 and CDR2 (germline): SGDLS, YYNGEE. V gave up 4 bases and J gave up 1 base, with 13 bases separating them. The CDR3 has 15 residues. The CDR3, as DNA: TGTGCCAGCAGCCCCCGTGATTGGGGCACAGATACGCAGTATTTT. The encoded protein is CASSPRDWGTDTQYF.

In this sample, this clone turned up once. CDR3 sequence (DNA): TGTGCCAGCAGTAGACAGGGGGCGGGTGAAAAACTGTTTTTT. Translated: CASSRQGAGEKLFF. This chain connects TRBV6-6 to TRBJ1-4; 10 bases map to TRBD1. Losses at the gene ends were 5 bases for V and 7 bases for J; bases not matched to a gene: 4. The CDR3 has 14 amino acids. Germline V gene data show CDR1 as MNHNY and CDR2 as SVGAGI (reference sequence).

The V and J genes are TRBV6-1 and TRBJ2-1, with 11 bases identical to TRBD2. Unmatched junction bases numbered 7, after V lost 4 bases and J lost 2 bases. Germline loops: CDR1 MNHNS, CDR2 SASEGT. There are 17 residues in the CDR3. CDR3 residues: CASSATLAGATYNEQFF. CDR3 coding DNA: TGTGCCAGCAGTGCTACACTAGCGGGAGCTACCTACAATGAGCAGTTCTTC.

The chain couples TRBV28 to TRBJ2-7; 11 bases match TRBD2. The ends lost 8 bases at V and 3 bases at J; junction bases unmatched: 3. The germline gives CDR1 MDHEN, CDR2 SYDVKM. This CDR3 is built from 13 residues. This chain's CDR3 is CASLTSGSYEQYF. The DNA of the CDR3 is TGTGCCAGCTTAACTAGCGGGAGCTACGAGCAGTACTTC. Full variable domain (outside the CDR3, taken from reference TRBV28 and TRBJ2-7): DVKVTQSSRYLVKRTGEKVFLECVQDMDHENMFWYRQDPGLGLRLIYFSYDVKMKEKGDIPEGYSVSREKKERFSLILESASTNQTSMYLCASLTSGSYEQYFGPGTRLTVT.

The chain is built from TRBV6-5 and TRBJ1-2; TRBD1 might be the D (5 bases). The CDR3 sequence is 15 residues long. With 6 bases removed from V and 4 bases from J, the gap between germline ends came to 18 bases. The V gene's germline CDR1 is MNHEY and CDR2 SVGAGI. CDR3: CASRAPGPPSYGYTF. The CDR3 DNA reads as TGTGCCAGCAGAGCCCCGGGGCCGCCCAGCTATGGCTACACCTTC.

This chain uses TRBV12-3 or TRBV12-4 with TRBJ1-5; D is undetermined. Trimming removed 2 bases from V and 4 bases from J, with 6 bases in between. The CDR3 is made up of 13 amino acids. The DNA for the CDR3 is TGTGCCAGCAGTTTAAGGGAGAATCAGCCCCAGCATTTT. Encoded protein: CASSLRENQPQHF.

The rearrangement joins TRBV7-2 to TRBJ2-7; no firm D call. Trimming removed 3 bases at V and 5 bases at J, with 5 bases between. CDR3 length equals 11 residues. The V gene's germline CDR1 is SGHTA and CDR2 FQGNSA. CDR3 sequence (DNA): TGTGCCAGCAGCTTCCGTGACGAGCAGTACTTC. It encodes CASSFRDEQYF.

This clone was observed a few times. The chain uses TRBV2 and TRBJ1-1; 12 nucleotides match TRBD1. V was clipped by 7 bases and J by 9 bases; unmatched bases: 6. Germline-derived CDR1 and CDR2 are SNHLY and FYNNEI. The CDR3 extends over 13 amino acids. The CDR3 DNA sequence: TGTGCCAGCACCGAGGGACAGGGGGCAAAAGCTTTCTTT. It yields the protein CASTEGQGAKAFF. Supplemented by reference TRBV2 and TRBJ1-1, the full variable domain reads EPEVTQTPSHQVTQMGQEVILRCVPISNHLYFYWYRQILGQKVEFLVSFYNNEISEKSEIFDDQFSVERPDGSNFTLKIRSTKLEDSAMYFCASTEGQGAKAFFGQGTRLTVV.

The V and J genes are TRBV29-1 and TRBJ2-1, with a tentative D call TRBD1 (5 bases). Looked up from germline, CDR1 is SQVTM and CDR2 is ANQGSEA. The CDR3 extends over 15 amino acids. V shed 5 bases and J shed 5 bases, with 19 bases lying between them. DNA of the CDR3: TGCAGCGTTTCGAACCCCTCGGCAGGGAACAATGAGCAGTTCTTC. Translation gives CSVSNPSAGNNEQFF.

The J gene is TRBJ2-7, the V gene TRBV7-2; the D gene is possibly TRBD2 (5 bases). V dropped 3 bases and J dropped 4 bases, with 19 bases sitting between them. This CDR3 spans 16 amino acids. Germline V gives CDR1 SGHTA, CDR2 FQGNSA. The CDR3 DNA follows: TGTGCCAGCAGCTTCCTGACCGTGAGCGGTAATTACGAGCAGTACTTC. Translated, it gives CASSFLTVSGNYEQYF.

The chain couples TRBV12-3 or TRBV12-4 to TRBJ2-3, with D uncertain. The V end lost 6 bases, the J end lost 5 bases, and 9 bases lay between the germline ends. This CDR3 comprises 12 residues. Here the CDR3 reads CASRVWLDTQYF. The CDR3 DNA reads TGTGCCAGCAGAGTTTGGCTAGATACGCAGTATTTT.

This chain connects TRBV5-6 to TRBJ1-1, with D unclear. This CDR3 has 12 amino acids. V was trimmed by 4 bases and J by 7 bases, leaving 11 bases between them. Germline CDR1 is SGHDT and CDR2 is YYEEEE. The CDR3 region is CASSVLFGEAFF. Written as DNA, the CDR3 is TGTGCCAGCAGCGTCCTTTTTGGTGAAGCTTTCTTT.

This clone was picked up a small number of times. The chain is built from TRBV29-1 and TRBJ2-3; D is unresolved. This CDR3 spans 12 amino acids. V was shortened by 0 bases and J by 5 bases, with 6 bases between the two germline ends. The germline CDR1 and CDR2 sequences are SQVTM and ANQGSEA. CDR3 DNA sequence: TGCAGCGTTGAAGATCTCGGAGATACGCAGTATTTT. Translating gives CSVEDLGDTQYF.

This clone was seen more than once but under ten times. This rearrangement joins TRBV24-1 to TRBJ2-2, with D hard to call. CDR1 and CDR2 (germline): KGHDR, SFDVKD. Trimming removed 4 bases at V and 5 bases at J, with 13 bases between. The CDR3 covers 15 residues. CDR3 amino acids: CATSELDGRTGELFF. The CDR3 nucleotides read TGTGCCACCAGTGAACTGGACGGTCGAACCGGGGAGCTGTTTTTT.

This sequence joins TRBV6-5 and TRBJ2-4; D is perhaps TRBD1 or TRBD2 (5 bases each). The V gene lost 8 bases and the J gene lost 1 base, with 15 bases spanning the gap. This CDR3 comprises 15 residues. Germline values: CDR1 MNHEY, CDR2 SVGAGI. Here the CDR3 reads CASLRLWGAKNIQYF. DNA of the CDR3: TGTGCCAGCCTGCGACTCTGGGGGGCCAAAAACATTCAGTACTTC.

V and J are TRBV12-3 or TRBV12-4 and TRBJ1-5; D gene unclear. The CDR3 runs 13 residues. V was clipped by 6 bases and J by 2 bases, with 8 bases between them. CDR3 sequence reads: CASSFAGNQPQHF. For the CDR3, the DNA is TGTGCCAGCAGCTTTGCTGGCAATCAGCCCCAGCATTTT.